The 11 T cell receptor beta chains below were found in one sample sequenced in a study of T cells after yellow fever vaccination. TCRdb reprocessed the 5' RACE reads with MiXCR, giving one entry per CDR3 protein. Among 150,000 or so distinct CDR3 sequences listed, 6% to 7.5% were seen once. The source was CD4+ T cells sorted from PBMCs, collected less than 6 days after the first yellow fever vaccination. All receptors come from a man between 18 and 35 years old who received the YFV17D yellow fever vaccine.

The table lists this clonotype with many counts. This chain connects TRBV28 to TRBJ2-2; 7 nucleotides agree with TRBD1. The CDR3 has 15 residues. CDR1 and CDR2 (germline): MDHEN, SYDVKM. V trimming: 4 bases; J trimming: 4 bases; junction bases outside the gene matches: 6. CDR3 sequence reads: CASSSTGLGTGELFF. DNA of the CDR3: TGTGCCAGCAGTTCGACAGGGCTCGGCACCGGGGAGCTGTTTTTT.

This clonotype has a handful of counts. The genes are TRBV12-3 or TRBV12-4 and TRBJ1-2; D is undetermined. V lost 6 bases, J lost 4 bases, and 9 bases lay in between. This CDR3 comprises 12 residues. The CDR3 region is CASSGASYGYTF. The CDR3 nucleotides read TGTGCCAGCAGCGGAGCTTCCTATGGCTACACCTTC.

This clonotype is a singleton in its sample. This could be a read error, since a much larger clone is one nucleotide away. The V and J genes are TRBV29-1 and TRBJ2-1, with D perhaps matching TRBD1 or TRBD2 (5 bases each). The ends were cut back, 8 bases at V and 3 bases at J, with 17 bases in the middle. This CDR3 contains 14 residues. CDR1 and CDR2 (germline): SQVTM, ANQGSEA. The DNA of the CDR3 is TGCAGCCATAGAGGGGCTCTTCTCTACAATGAGCAGTTCTTC. This encodes CSHRGALLYNEQFF.

The chain is built from TRBV7-6 and TRBJ1-5, with TRBD1 matching 8 bases. V was pared by 5 bases and J by 4 bases, with 7 bases of the junction left unmatched. The CDR3 sequence is 15 residues long. CDR1 is SGHVS, CDR2 FNYEAQ, per germline. This CDR3 reads CASSGNQGANQPQHF. CDR3 DNA: TGTGCCAGCAGCGGTAATCAGGGGGCGAATCAGCCCCAGCATTTT.

This clonotype was observed at least ten times. The rearrangement joins TRBV6-2 or TRBV6-3 to TRBJ2-1; a weak D match, TRBD1 (6 bases). This CDR3 has 13 amino acids. V was clipped by 4 bases and J by 12 bases, with 16 bases between them. Per the germline V gene, CDR1 is MNHEY and CDR2 is SVGEGT. CDR3 nucleotides: TGTGCCAGCAGTTTTGCAGGGGTTGAATGGCAGTTCTTC. Residues: CASSFAGVEWQFF.

This clonotype appeared many times. The V call is TRBV12-3 or TRBV12-4, the J call TRBJ1-1; D is undetermined. Trimming cost V 5 bases and J 5 bases, with 9 bases left between them. The CDR3 runs to 12 residues. The CDR3: CASSLRDTEAFF. In DNA form, the CDR3 reads TGTGCCAGCAGTCTACGGGATACTGAAGCTTTCTTT.

There are many counts of this clonotype. The chain employs TRBV10-3 and TRBJ2-5, with D perhaps TRBD2 (6 bases). This CDR3 is 14 amino acids long. The V end lost 8 bases, the J end lost 5 bases, and 18 bases lay between the germline ends. Germline assignment: CDR1 ENHRY and CDR2 SYGVKD. CDR3 bases: TGTGCCATCGGGGGGAGTACTAGCTTGGAGACCCAGTACTTC. Protein sequence: CAIGGSTSLETQYF.

This clonotype was recorded many times. This chain connects TRBV4-3 to TRBJ1-4; TRBD1 might be the D (5 bases). CDR3 length: 15 residues. Looked up from germline, CDR1 is LGHNA and CDR2 is YSLEER. The V end lost 3 bases, the J end lost 7 bases, and 15 bases lay between the germline ends. The CDR3 region is CASSQGEGRGEKLFF. The DNA for the CDR3 is TGCGCCAGCAGCCAGGGGGAGGGGCGGGGTGAAAAACTGTTTTTT.

This clonotype was counted many times. The chain has TRBV28 and TRBJ2-7, with D perhaps matching TRBD1 (6 bases). The V end was cut by 6 bases, the J end by 1 base, with 10 bases between. CDR1 is MDHEN, CDR2 SYDVKM, per germline. CDR3 length: 13 residues. CDR3 coding DNA: TGTGCCAGCAGCTCAGGACAGTCCTACGAGCAGTACGTC. It is translated as CASSSGQSYEQYV.

This clonotype was recorded a few times. The V and J genes are TRBV5-4 and TRBJ1-1, with D unresolved. Germline assignment: CDR1 SGHNT and CDR2 YYREEE (reference sequence). Trimming cost V 2 bases and J 2 bases, with 10 bases left between them. This CDR3 contains 14 residues. The CDR3 loop is CASSFFQTNTEAFF. DNA for the CDR3: TGTGCCAGCAGCTTTTTTCAGACTAACACTGAAGCTTTCTTT.

This clonotype was counted at least ten times. This chain links TRBV7-3 with TRBJ2-3; 9 nucleotides agree with TRBD1. V was pared by 4 bases and J by 2 bases, with 4 bases of the junction left unmatched. This CDR3 comprises 15 residues. Per the germline V gene, CDR1 is SGHTA and CDR2 is FQGTGA. The CDR3 nucleotides read TGTGCCAGCAGCTCGGGACAGGGATACACAGATACGCAGTATTTT. Its translation: CASSSGQGYTDTQYF. The full variable domain, in which reference TRBV7-3 and TRBJ2-3 provide the parts outside the CDR3, is GAGVSQTPSNKVTEKGKYVELRCDPISGHTALYWYRQSLGQGPEFLIYFQGTGAADDSGLPNDRFFAVRPEGSVSTLKIQRTERGDSAVYLCASSSGQGYTDTQYFGPGTRLTVL.